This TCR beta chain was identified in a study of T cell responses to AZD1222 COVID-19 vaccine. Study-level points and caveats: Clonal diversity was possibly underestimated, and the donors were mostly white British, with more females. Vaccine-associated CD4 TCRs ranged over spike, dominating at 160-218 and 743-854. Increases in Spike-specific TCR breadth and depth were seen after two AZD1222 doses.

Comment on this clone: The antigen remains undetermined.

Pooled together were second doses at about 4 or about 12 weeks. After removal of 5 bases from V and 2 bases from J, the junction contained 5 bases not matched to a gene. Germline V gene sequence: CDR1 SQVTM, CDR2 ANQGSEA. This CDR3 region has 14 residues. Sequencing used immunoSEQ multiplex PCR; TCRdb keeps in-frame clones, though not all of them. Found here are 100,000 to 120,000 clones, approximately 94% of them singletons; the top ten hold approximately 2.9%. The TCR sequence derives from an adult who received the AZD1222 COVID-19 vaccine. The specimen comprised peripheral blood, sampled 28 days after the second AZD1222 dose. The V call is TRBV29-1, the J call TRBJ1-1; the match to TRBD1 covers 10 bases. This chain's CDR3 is CSVLTGGSNTEAFF. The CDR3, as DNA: TGCAGCGTTCTGACAGGGGGCTCAAACACTGAAGCTTTCTTT.